This T cell receptor (beta chain) was documented in a study of OX40 agonist ivuxolimab in advanced cancers. Background on the study: Patients were treated with intravenous ivuxolimab, dosed at 0.01 to 10 mg/kg and infused every 2 weeks.

V shed 0 bases, J shed 6 bases, and the junction held 5 bases outside the gene matches. Germline assignment: CDR1 SGHRS and CDR2 YFSETQ. There are 16 residues in the CDR3. TCRdb's table, derived via immunoSEQ multiplex PCR, lists solely in-frame clones and lacks some. The sample records about 92,000 clones, roughly 93% being singletons. This receptor was obtained from an adult with an advanced solid tumor such as melanoma, head and neck, liver or kidney cancer. The sequences come from CD4+ or CD8+ T cells sorted from blood, collected in a trial of the OX40 agonist ivuxolimab. This chain connects TRBV5-1 to TRBJ2-2, with 10 nucleotides matching TRBD2. The chain's CDR3 is CASSLVGGTSAGELFF. The DNA for the CDR3 is TGCGCCAGCAGCTTGGTGGGCGGGACTAGCGCCGGGGAGCTGTTTTTT.